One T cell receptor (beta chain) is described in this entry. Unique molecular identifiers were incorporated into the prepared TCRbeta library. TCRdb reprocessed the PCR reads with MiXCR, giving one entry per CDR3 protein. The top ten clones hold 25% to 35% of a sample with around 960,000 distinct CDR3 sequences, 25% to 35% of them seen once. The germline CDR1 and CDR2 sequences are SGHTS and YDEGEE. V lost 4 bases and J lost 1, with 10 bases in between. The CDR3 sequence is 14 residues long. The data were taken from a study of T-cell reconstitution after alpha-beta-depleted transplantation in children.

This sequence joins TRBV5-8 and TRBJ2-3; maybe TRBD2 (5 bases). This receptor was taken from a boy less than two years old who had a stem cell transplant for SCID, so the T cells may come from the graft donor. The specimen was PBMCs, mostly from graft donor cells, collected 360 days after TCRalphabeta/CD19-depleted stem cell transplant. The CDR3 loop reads CASSPSRGTDTQYF. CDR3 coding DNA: TGTGCCAGCAGCCCATCGAGGGGCACAGATACGCAGTATTTT.